One sample yielded the 8 T cell receptor beta chains listed below, sequenced in a study of T cell responses to AZD1222 COVID-19 vaccine. The assay was immunoSEQ multiplex PCR, and TCRdb's table has in-frame clones only and misses some. The data hold approximately 100,000 clones, with 90% observed a single time. Sample: peripheral blood, taken on day 0 of AZD1222 vaccination. These receptors were taken from an adult in good health.

This clone was recorded once. Other DNA sequences in this sample translate to the same CDR3. V usage is TRBV18 and J usage is TRBJ1-3, with 8 positions matching TRBD1. The CDR3 runs 14 residues. With 2 bases clipped from V and 4 bases from J, the junction kept 1 base outside the gene matches. Germline lookup yields CDR1 KGHSH and CDR2 LQKENI. This CDR3 reads CASSPDRGGNTIYF. Here the CDR3 DNA reads TGTGCCAGCTCACCAGACAGGGGAGGAAACACCATATATTTT.

CDR3 sequence reads: CAWTPGAANTEAFF. CDR3 nucleotides: TGTGCCTGGACACCCGGGGCGGCCAACACTGAAGCTTTCTTT. This chain connects TRBV30 to TRBJ1-1; a weak D match, TRBD1 (5 bases). Trimming removed 4 bases from V and 2 bases from J, with 14 bases in between. The CDR3 has 14 residues. The germline CDR1 and CDR2 sequences are GTSNPN and SVGIG (reference sequence). The whole variable domain, remainder taken from reference TRBV30 and TRBJ1-1, is SQTIHQWPATLVQPVGSPLSLECTVEGTSNPNLYWYRQAAGRGLQLLFYSVGIGQISSEVPQNLSASRPQDRQFILSSKKLLLSDSGFYLCAWTPGAANTEAFFGQGTRLTVV.

V is TRBV10-3 and J is TRBJ1-1; D remains ambiguous. In germline, CDR1 is ENHRY, CDR2 SYGVKD. This CDR3 region has 13 residues. Trimming removed 6 bases from V and 8 bases from J, with 16 bases in between. The CDR3 DNA sequence: TGTGCCATCAGACAGCGTGATTTATTAGAAGCTTTCTTT. Protein: CAIRQRDLLEAFF.

The rearrangement joins TRBV4-3 to TRBJ1-6; D remains unclear. V lost 2 bases to trimming and J lost 7 bases, with 9 bases between them. The CDR3 totals 14 residues. The germline V gene encodes CDR1 LGHNA and CDR2 YSLEER. This CDR3 is CASSQKYSNSPLHF. The CDR3 nucleotides are TGCGCCAGCAGCCAAAAGTATTCGAATTCACCCCTCCACTTT.

CDR3 bases: TGTGCCAGCAGTACCTCCGGGACTACCTCCTACGAGCAGTACTTC. Encoded protein: CASSTSGTTSYEQYF. The V gene is TRBV6-2 or TRBV6-3, the J gene TRBJ2-7, with 7 bases that match TRBD2. Germline CDR1 and CDR2: MNHEY and SVGEGT. Germline trimming cut 5 bases from V and 0 bases from J; bases unmatched to any gene: 7. This CDR3 region has 15 residues.

The rearrangement uses TRBV5-1 and TRBJ1-5; D possibly corresponds to TRBD1 (5 bases). The germline V gene encodes CDR1 SGHRS and CDR2 YFSETQ. This CDR3 has 14 amino acids. V lost 4 bases to trimming and J lost 2 bases, with 10 bases between them. CDR3 loop: CASSAQGGNQPQHF. Written as DNA, the CDR3 is TGCGCCAGCAGCGCCCAGGGAGGCAATCAGCCCCAGCATTTT.

The V call is TRBV6-6, the J call TRBJ1-2; possible D gene TRBD1, 6 bases. Trimming removed 2 bases from V and 8 bases from J, with 15 bases in between. CDR3 length: 14 amino acids. Per the germline V gene, CDR1 is MNHNY and CDR2 is SVGAGI (reference sequence). The CDR3 nucleotides read TGTGCCAGCAGTTACCAGGGGTCTTCCTCCGGCTACACCTTC. Translating gives CASSYQGSSSGYTF.

J is TRBJ2-3 and V is TRBV18, with 7 positions matching TRBD2. There are 16 residues in the CDR3. Losses at the gene ends were 3 bases for V and 0 bases for J; bases not matched to a gene: 6. Germline V gene sequence: CDR1 KGHSH, CDR2 LQKENI. CDR3 nucleotides: TGTGCCAGCTCACCTTCCGGACTAGGCAGCACAGATACGCAGTATTTT. It yields the protein CASSPSGLGSTDTQYF.